This TCR beta chain was obtained from a study of T cells in Graves' hyperthyroidism and ophthalmopathy. It was approximately 9.7 ml of fresh peripheral blood that supplied the PBMCs. The CDR3 regions of TCR beta were amplified from RNA transcripts. The study used the HTBI primer set for a first-round RT-PCR of the TCR CDR3. A single record per CDR3 protein comes from TCRdb applying MiXCR to the multiplex PCR reads. The data show about 520,000 distinct CDR3 sequences, with 20% to 25% seen just once and roughly 29% held by the top ten. General observations from the study: In blood, most of the thyroid clonotypes expanded above 0.001 were also present. Ophthalmopathy could be told apart from stable hyperthyroidism with a 13 V-J model. In validation, the model predicted ophthalmopathy. These predictions came a median about 6.5 months before onset.

V lost 2 bases and J lost 4, with 9 bases in between. The CDR3 is made up of 13 amino acids. CDR1 and CDR2 (germline): SGHDT, YYEEEE. This clonotype was counted many times. Antigen specificity is unknown. The clonotype originates from a man in his late teens or twenties with Graves' hyperthyroidism. The rearrangement uses TRBV5-6 and TRBJ1-1; D is unclear. The sample consisted of blood. The CDR3 bases are TGTGCCAGCAGCTTCGCCAGTGGCACTGAAGCTTTCTTT. Translated: CASSFASGTEAFF. Supplemented by reference TRBV5-6 and TRBJ1-1, the full variable domain reads DAGVTQSPTHLIKTRGQQVTLRCSPKSGHDTVSWYQQALGQGPQFIFQYYEEEERQRGNFPDRFSGHQFPNYSSELNVNALLLGDSALYLCASSFASGTEAFFGQGTRLTVV.